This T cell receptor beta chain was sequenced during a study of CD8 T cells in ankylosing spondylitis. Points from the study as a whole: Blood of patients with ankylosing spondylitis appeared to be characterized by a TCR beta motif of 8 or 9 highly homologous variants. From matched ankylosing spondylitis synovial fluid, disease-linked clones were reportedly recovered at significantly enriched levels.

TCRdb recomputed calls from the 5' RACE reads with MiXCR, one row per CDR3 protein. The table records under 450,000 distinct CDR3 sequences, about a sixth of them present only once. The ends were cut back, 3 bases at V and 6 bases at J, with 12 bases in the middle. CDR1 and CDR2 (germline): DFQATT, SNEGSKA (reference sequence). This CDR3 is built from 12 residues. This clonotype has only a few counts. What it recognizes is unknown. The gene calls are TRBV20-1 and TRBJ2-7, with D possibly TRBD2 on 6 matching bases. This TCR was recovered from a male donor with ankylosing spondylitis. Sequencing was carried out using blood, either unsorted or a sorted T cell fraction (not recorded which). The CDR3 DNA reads TGCAGTGCTAGTTTCGGGAGAGGCGAGCAGTACTTC. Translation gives CSASFGRGEQYF.